Listed below are T cell receptor beta chains from one sample, sequenced in a study of T cell responses to AZD1222 COVID-19 vaccine. The protocol was immunoSEQ multiplex PCR, while the TCRdb copy is restricted to in-frame clones and leaves out a portion. Here the sample spans 65,000 to 90,000 clones, about 90% being singletons. Sequencing was performed on peripheral blood, taken on day 0 of AZD1222 vaccination. All receptors derive from an adult in good health. Each CDR3 is given with its conserved first and last residue. D genes are given only for firm matches. The size entry is marked missing in some rows and otherwise reads once, few, many or a size class.

v_gene,j_gene,d_gene,abundance,CDR3nt,CDR3aa
TRBV7-3,TRBJ1-1,TRBD1,.,TGTGCCAGCAGCCCCGGACAGGGGATCAGTGAAGCTTTCTTT,CASSPGQGISEAFF
TRBV5-1,TRBJ2-1,.,.,TGCGCCAGCAGCTTGGTTGGTCCTTCTAATGAGCAGTTCTTC,CASSLVGPSNEQFF
TRBV24-1,TRBJ2-5,.,.,TGTGCCACCAGTGTAACGGGGTCAGAGACCCAGTACTTC,CATSVTGSETQYF
TRBV30,TRBJ1-5,.,.,TGTGCCTGGAGTGTACAGGGCAGTAGCAATCAGCCCCAGCATTTT,CAWSVQGSSNQPQHF
TRBV28,TRBJ1-2,TRBD1,.,TGTGCCAGCAGACGGGGGGACAGGGGGTTTGGCTATGGCTACACCTTC,CASRRGDRGFGYGYTF
TRBV14,TRBJ1-1,.,.,TGTGCCAGCAGCCAAGTCAGAAGGGGAAACACTGAAGCTTTCTTT,CASSQVRRGNTEAFF
TRBV7-2,TRBJ1-2,.,.,TGTGCCAGCAGCTTAGGAGTAGGGAACTATGGCTACACCTTC,CASSLGVGNYGYTF
TRBV6-1,TRBJ1-1,.,.,TGTGCCAGCAGTGAACTGGCAGGGCTTATGGCTGAAGCTTTCTTT,CASSELAGLMAEAFF
TRBV9,TRBJ1-3,.,.,TGTGCCAGCAGCGTAGCAGGGTCTGGAAACACCATATATTTT,CASSVAGSGNTIYF
TRBV6-5,TRBJ2-7,TRBD1,.,TGTGCCAGCAGTTACTCACATACAGGGGCCCCCTACGAGCAGTACTTC,CASSYSHTGAPYEQYF
TRBV28,TRBJ2-7,.,.,TGTGCCAGCAGTTCGGGACGCGAGCAGTACTTC,CASSSGREQYF
TRBV29-1,TRBJ2-5,.,once,TGCAGCGTTGCGGGAGAGACCCAGTACTTC,CSVAGETQYF
TRBV5-8,TRBJ1-5,.,.,TGTGCCAGCAGCACCGGGACGGGTAACAATCAGCCCCAGCATTTT,CASSTGTGNNQPQHF
TRBV7-9,TRBJ1-4,.,.,TGTGCCAGCAGCCTAGGACTTACAGGGATTGATGAAAAACTGTTTTTT,CASSLGLTGIDEKLFF
TRBV28,TRBJ1-6,.,.,TGTGCCAGCAGGGATCAGGACGGAGCAAATTCACCCCTCCACTTT,CASRDQDGANSPLHF
TRBV19,TRBJ1-6,.,.,TGTGCCAGTAGTATGTTTATTCTGAAGGGAAATAGAGGATCACCCCTCCACTTT,CASSMFILKGNRGSPLHF
TRBV6-5,TRBJ1-3,.,.,TGTGCCAGCCAATCCCTGGGATTTGGAAACACCATATATTTT,CASQSLGFGNTIYF
TRBV11-2,TRBJ2-5,.,.,TGTGCCAGCAGCTTAGATTGGGGGGTTACTCAGGAGACCCAGTACTTC,CASSLDWGVTQETQYF
TRBV14,TRBJ2-1,.,.,TGTGCCAGCAGCCTTGGACAGTACAATGAGCAGTTCTTC,CASSLGQYNEQFF
TRBV14,TRBJ2-7,TRBD1,once,TGTGCCAGCAGCCAAGTAAAATTCTCGGACAGGGCCTACGAGCAGTACTTC,CASSQVKFSDRAYEQYF
TRBV5-8,TRBJ1-1,TRBD1,.,TGTGCCAGCAGCTTGAAGGGGGCGGACACTGAAGCTTTCTTT,CASSLKGADTEAFF
TRBV15,TRBJ1-4,.,.,TGTGCCACCAGCCGAGAAAGAACAGCAACTAATGAAAAACTGTTTTTT,CATSRERTATNEKLFF
TRBV19,TRBJ2-1,TRBD2,.,TGTGCCAGTAATCCCCGGGGTAGCGGGAGCAGGGAGCAGTTCTTC,CASNPRGSGSREQFF
TRBV19,TRBJ2-2,TRBD1,.,TGTGCCAGTAGTACCAGGACAGGGGGGGCCGGGGAGCTGTTTTTT,CASSTRTGGAGELFF
TRBV27,TRBJ1-1,.,.,TGTGCCAGCAGTGTCCGGGCCCTCACAGAAGCTTTCTTT,CASSVRALTEAFF
TRBV27,TRBJ1-2,.,.,TGTGCCAGCAGTTTGACCCCCAAGGGGGGCTACACCTTC,CASSLTPKGGYTF
TRBV24-1,TRBJ2-1,.,medium-sized,TGTGCCACCAGTGATGGGGGCGGGAACTCCTACAATGAGCAGTTCTTC,CATSDGGGNSYNEQFF
TRBV6-5,TRBJ1-1,.,.,TGTGCCAGCAGTTACGGCGGCCGGATGAACACTGAAGCTTTCTTT,CASSYGGRMNTEAFF
TRBV27,TRBJ2-7,TRBD2,.,TGTGCCAGCAGTGGCGGGACTAGCATTCACGAGCAGTACTTC,CASSGGTSIHEQYF
TRBV9,TRBJ1-2,.,.,TGTGCCAGCAGCGTTGGGACGGAGGCTAACTATGGCTACACCTTC,CASSVGTEANYGYTF
TRBV4-2,TRBJ1-5,TRBD1,few,TGTGCCAGCAGCCAAGAGATAGGCCCAGGGGGGAGCAATCAGCCCCAGCATTTT,CASSQEIGPGGSNQPQHF
TRBV11-2,TRBJ2-5,.,.,TGTGCCAGCAGCTTAGATTTACTATTCCAAGAGACCCAGTACTTC,CASSLDLLFQETQYF
TRBV14,TRBJ1-4,.,.,TGTGCCAGCAGCCAGTCACGGGGGAATGAAAAACTGTTTTTT,CASSQSRGNEKLFF
TRBV24-1,TRBJ2-5,.,.,TGTGCCACCAGTTTTACCGGGAACGGTGAGACCCAGTACTTC,CATSFTGNGETQYF
TRBV6-1,TRBJ2-4,TRBD2,.,TGTGCCAGCAGTGAATCGGGACTAGTCAGGGGCATTCAGTACTTC,CASSESGLVRGIQYF
TRBV4-2,TRBJ2-7,TRBD2,.,TGTGCCAGCAGCCCCCAAAGCGGGAGCTCCTACGAGCAGTACTTC,CASSPQSGSSYEQYF
TRBV19,TRBJ2-3,TRBD2,.,TGTGCCAGTAGTATAGGTCGGGGCGGGGGAGCAGATACGCAGTATTTT,CASSIGRGGGADTQYF